This T cell receptor (beta chain) derives from a study of T cell responses to AZD1222 COVID-19 vaccine. Points from the study as a whole: None of the repertoires were sampled until the peak T cell response had passed.

Produced via immunoSEQ multiplex PCR; TCRdb's table is partial and in-frame only. The table includes about 140,000 clones, around 90% detected once. Regarding this clone: Its antigen is undetermined.

The CDR3 runs 15 residues. CDR1 ENHRY and CDR2 SYGVKD come from the germline V gene. The junction had 15 bases not matched to a gene; V was cut back by 10 bases and J by 4 bases. This chain uses TRBV10-3 with TRBJ1-2; 7 bases align to TRBD1. The TCR originated in an adult who received the AZD1222 COVID-19 vaccine. Sequencing used peripheral blood, obtained 28 days after the second AZD1222 dose. This CDR3 reads CATEDTGQAIYGYTF. The CDR3 region has the DNA TGTGCCACCGAAGATACCGGACAGGCTATCTATGGCTACACCTTC.